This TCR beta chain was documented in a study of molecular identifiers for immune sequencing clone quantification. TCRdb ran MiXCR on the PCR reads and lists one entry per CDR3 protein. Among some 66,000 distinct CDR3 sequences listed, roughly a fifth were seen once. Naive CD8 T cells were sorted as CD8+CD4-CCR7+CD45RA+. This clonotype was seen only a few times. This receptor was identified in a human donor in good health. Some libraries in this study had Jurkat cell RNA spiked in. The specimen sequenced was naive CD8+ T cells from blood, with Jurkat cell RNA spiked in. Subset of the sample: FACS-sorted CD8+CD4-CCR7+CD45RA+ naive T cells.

CDR3 amino acids: CASSLGVGPQHF. DNA for the CDR3: TGTGCCAGCAGCTTAGGTGTCGGGCCCCAGCATTTT. This chain uses TRBV13 with TRBJ1-5; D unclear. The V and J ends lost 0 bases and 9 bases respectively, with 6 bases between them. Looked up from germline, CDR1 is PRHDT and CDR2 is FYEKMQ (reference sequence). The CDR3 loop spans 12 amino acids.